This T cell receptor beta chain was retrieved from a study of cytomegalovirus exposure and HLA in healthy donors. Study outcomes and limitations: It was likely that a cluster of highly shared sequence variants was a sequencing artifact. The study recorded 160 or so TCR beta chains that were cytomegalovirus-associated.

Concerning this clone itself: The antigen is not known.

The CDR3 spans 15 residues. Germline CDR1 and CDR2: GTSNPN and SVGIG (reference sequence). Germline trimming cut 2 bases from V and 12 bases from J; bases unmatched to any gene: 12. Each of the donors was a healthy bone marrow donor. PCR amplification relied on 60 Vbeta primers (plus 13 Jbeta primers). Sequenced by immunoSEQ multiplex PCR; TCRdb stores in-frame clones only, minus some. The sample shows some 150,000 clones, roughly 80% of them seen only once. The TCR originated in a woman under 30 in good health and CMV-seronegative. Source material: PBMCs. The chain couples TRBV30 to TRBJ2-1; TRBD1 matches at 11 bases. The CDR3 is CAWSRTGGASSGQFF. DNA for the CDR3: TGTGCCTGGAGTCGGACAGGGGGCGCGTCCAGTGGGCAGTTCTTC.